The clone carrying this T cell receptor beta chain was picked up many times. The antigen is unknown. V was cut by 3 bases and J by 5 bases, with 10 bases left in between. Germline V gene data show CDR1 as SGHTA and CDR2 as FQGTGA. The CDR3 sequence is 13 residues long. This specimen comes from a study of CD8 T cells in ankylosing spondylitis. Study-wide findings and caveats: Reported data indicate significant enrichment of disease-linked clones within matched ankylosing spondylitis synovial fluid. In ankylosing spondylitis blood, a motif of about 8 highly homologous TCR beta variants appeared characteristic. Some of the motif variants had earlier been found in reactive arthritis patients' fluid and blood.

As the method for making TCR beta libraries, quantitative 5'-RACE with molecular barcodes was used. TCRdb itself ran the 5' RACE reads through MiXCR, one entry per CDR3 protein. The table shows roughly 400,000 distinct CDR3 sequences, with more than 20% occurring only once. The rearrangement links TRBV7-3 to TRBJ2-5; D is unclear. This TCR derives from a male donor with ankylosing spondylitis. Sequences were obtained from blood, either unsorted or a sorted T cell fraction (not recorded which). The CDR3, as DNA: TGTGCCAGCAGCTTCCAAGGGCACGAGACCCAGTACTTC. It codes for CASSFQGHETQYF.